The 19 T cell receptor beta chains presented below share a single source sample, sequenced in a study of CD8+CD57+ T cells in acquired aplastic anemia. TCR beta VDJ combinations and CDR3 sequences were profiled from genomic DNA. TCRdb reanalysed the reads using MiXCR and keeps one entry per CDR3 protein. The table lists approximately 81,000 distinct CDR3 sequences, about half of them singletons. Sequences were obtained from sorted CD4+, CD8+, or CD8+CD57+ T cells (not recorded which) from PBMCs. These receptors were taken from a human donor in good health, serving as a control.

This clonotype was counted only a few times. V usage is TRBV4-2 and J usage is TRBJ2-2; D is unclear. Trimming cost V 1 base and J 5 bases, with 8 bases left between them. Germline loops: CDR1 LGHNA, CDR2 YNFKEQ. The CDR3 covers 14 residues. The CDR3 loop reads CASSQGRGTGELFF. DNA for the CDR3: TGTGCCAGCAGCCAAGGGAGAGGTACCGGGGAGCTGTTTTTT.

This clonotype was observed many times. V usage is TRBV20-1 and J usage is TRBJ1-2; possibly TRBD1 for D (5 bases). The CDR3 sequence is 15 residues long. In germline, CDR1 is DFQATT, CDR2 SNEGSKA (reference sequence). Trimming cost V 0 bases and J 8 bases, with 19 bases left between them. For the CDR3, the DNA is TGCAGTGCTAGAGACCTGGGACTGCCATCCAAGGGCTACACCTTC. It yields the protein CSARDLGLPSKGYTF.

This clonotype has only a few counts. J is TRBJ1-2 and V is TRBV2, with D unresolved. The CDR3 has 12 amino acids. Trimming shortened V by 2 bases and J by 8 bases, and 9 bases separated the two germline ends. Germline CDR1 reads SNHLY; CDR2 reads FYNNEI. The CDR3 sequence is CASSELSGGYTF. The CDR3 region has the DNA TGTGCCAGCAGTGAATTGTCGGGAGGCTACACCTTC.

The chain combines TRBV2 with TRBJ2-1, with D possibly called TRBD1 or TRBD2 (5 bases each). Between the trimmed V and J ends, which lost 1 base and 0 bases, there was a span of 10 bases. CDR3 size: 16 residues. Germline V gene lookup returns CDR1 SNHLY and CDR2 FYNNEI. The CDR3 sequence: CASSEVGDSSYNEQFF. The CDR3, as DNA: TGTGCCAGCAGTGAAGTGGGGGATAGCTCCTACAATGAGCAGTTCTTC. The entire variable domain, with the rest obtained from reference TRBV2 and TRBJ2-1, is as follows: EPEVTQTPSHQVTQMGQEVILRCVPISNHLYFYWYRQILGQKVEFLVSFYNNEISEKSEIFDDQFSVERPDGSNFTLKIRSTKLEDSAMYFCASSEVGDSSYNEQFFGPGTRLTVL.

This clonotype was observed at least ten times. The genes are TRBV2 and TRBJ1-1; D not resolved. The CDR3 spans 14 residues. Trimming cost V 2 bases and J 4 bases, with 11 bases left between them. CDR1 is SNHLY and CDR2 is FYNNEI in the germline V gene. Written as DNA, the CDR3 is TGTGCCAGCAGTGAACCCGTCAGCGGCACTGAAGCTTTCTTT. Protein product: CASSEPVSGTEAFF.

V is TRBV5-6 and J is TRBJ2-7; TRBD1 is a possible D gene (5 bases). CDR1 is SGHDT and CDR2 is YYEEEE in the germline V gene. The CDR3 extends over 13 amino acids. With 4 bases removed from V and 6 bases from J, the gap between germline ends came to 14 bases. The CDR3 spells CASSMDTWGEQYF. Here the CDR3 DNA reads TGTGCCAGCAGCATGGACACGTGGGGCGAGCAGTACTTC.

This clonotype showed up many times. This chain uses TRBV9 with TRBJ1-3, with no clear D. The ends were cut back, 4 bases at V and 9 bases at J, with 8 bases in the middle. This CDR3 comprises 11 residues. Per the germline V gene, CDR1 is SGDLS and CDR2 is YYNGEE. The chain's CDR3 is CASSPGGTIYF. CDR3 DNA: TGTGCCAGCAGCCCCGGTGGCACCATATATTTT.

This clonotype was seen a handful of times. J is TRBJ2-1 and V is TRBV19, with D possibly being TRBD1 (6 bases). Germline CDR1 and CDR2: LNHDA and SQIVND (reference sequence). Trimming cost V 5 bases and J 0 bases, with 11 bases left between them. The CDR3 sequence is 15 residues long. CDR3 sequence: CASSVQGSSYNEQFF. CDR3 DNA sequence: TGTGCCAGTAGTGTACAGGGTAGCTCCTACAATGAGCAGTTCTTC. The complete variable domain, with remaining parts taken from reference TRBV19 and TRBJ2-1, reads DGGITQSPKYLFRKEGQNVTLSCEQNLNHDAMYWYRQDPGQGLRLIYYSQIVNDFQKGDIAEGYSVSREKKESFPLTVTSAQKNPTAFYLCASSVQGSSYNEQFFGPGTRLTVL.

The J gene is TRBJ2-1, the V gene TRBV2; D is ambiguous. The CDR3 is made up of 15 amino acids. V lost 2 bases and J lost 3, with 11 bases in between. Germline values: CDR1 SNHLY, CDR2 FYNNEI. The CDR3 coding sequence is TGTGCCAGCAGTGAACTCGCGGTAGACTACAATGAGCAGTTCTTC. It is translated as CASSELAVDYNEQFF.

This clonotype turned up a few times. The CDR3 DNA reads as TGTGCCAGTAGTTCCCAGGGTGGCAATCAGCCCCAGCATTTT. Protein sequence: CASSSQGGNQPQHF. The rearrangement links TRBV19 to TRBJ1-5; tentatively, D is TRBD1 (5 bases). This CDR3 comprises 14 residues. In germline, CDR1 is LNHDA, CDR2 SQIVND (reference sequence). The V gene lost 5 bases and the J gene lost 2 bases, with 10 bases spanning the gap.

Comments on this clonotype: A single base separates this from a much larger clone, so it may be a read error. V usage is TRBV2 and J usage is TRBJ1-1, with D tentatively TRBD1 (6 bases). In germline, CDR1 is SNHLY, CDR2 FYNNEI. V dropped 4 bases and J dropped 4 bases, with 16 bases sitting between them. This CDR3 region has 15 residues. CDR3: CASSGVGGASTEAFF. The CDR3 DNA sequence: TGTGCCAGCAGTGGGGTGGGGGGGGCGAGCACTGAAGCTTTCTTT.

CDR3 sequence: CASSYGGLAGLNTGELFF. DNA of the CDR3: TGTGCCAGCAGTTACGGAGGACTAGCGGGATTGAACACCGGGGAGCTGTTTTTT. The chain recombines TRBV6-2 or TRBV6-3 with TRBJ2-2, with 12 bases identical to TRBD2. This CDR3 is 18 amino acids long. Germline V gene sequence: CDR1 MNHEY, CDR2 SVGEGT. Trimming took 2 bases from V and 1 from J; bases not matched to a gene: 5.

This clonotype came up many times. This sequence joins TRBV7-9 and TRBJ1-1, with unresolved D. CDR1 SEHNR and CDR2 FQNEAQ come from the germline V gene (reference sequence). The CDR3 contains 12 residues. V shed 10 bases and J shed 5 bases, with 14 bases lying between them. The CDR3 region has the DNA TGTGCCACCCGGAACTGGGGAACTGAAGCTTTCTTT. Translation: CATRNWGTEAFF.

The sample holds a few counts of this clonotype. The chain employs TRBV29-1 and TRBJ2-1; 11 nucleotides line up with TRBD1. This CDR3 has 14 residues. CDR1 SQVTM and CDR2 ANQGSEA come from the germline V gene. Trimming removed 3 bases from V and 3 bases from J; junction bases left unmatched: 1. CDR3 protein: CSVEGQGVYNEQFF. The DNA of the CDR3 is TGCAGCGTTGAGGGACAGGGGGTCTACAATGAGCAGTTCTTC.

This clonotype was seen a handful of times. This rearrangement joins TRBV25-1 to TRBJ1-5; the match to TRBD1 covers 7 bases. V lost 3 bases and J lost 1; bases outside the gene matches: 3. The germline V gene has CDR1 MGHDK and CDR2 SYGVNS. CDR3 size: 15 residues. CDR3 protein: CASSEGQMSNQPQHF. The CDR3 nucleotides are TGTGCCAGCAGTGAGGGACAGATGAGCAATCAGCCCCAGCATTTT.

The chain uses TRBV10-3 and TRBJ2-2; 8 bases agree with TRBD1. The CDR3 is 16 amino acids. CDR1 and CDR2 from the germline V gene are ENHRY and SYGVKD. The V and J ends lost 1 base and 5 bases, in that order; junction bases with no gene match: 6. The chain's CDR3 is CAISELGQGVTGELFF. CDR3 nucleotides: TGTGCCATCAGTGAGTTAGGACAGGGCGTTACCGGGGAGCTGTTTTTT.

The chain recombines TRBV5-4 with TRBJ1-1, with D unresolved. V gave up 0 bases and J gave up 0 bases, with 9 bases separating them. Germline lookup yields CDR1 SGHNT and CDR2 YYREEE (reference sequence). This CDR3 region has 15 residues. The CDR3 protein is CASSLAAGLNTEAFF. In nucleotides, the CDR3 is TGTGCCAGCAGCTTGGCTGCAGGACTGAACACTGAAGCTTTCTTT.

This clonotype was recorded many times. The chain links TRBV6-1 to TRBJ2-7; 7 nucleotides match TRBD1. The CDR3 is 13 amino acids. V was clipped by 6 bases and J by 0 bases; unmatched bases: 2. The germline gives CDR1 MNHNS, CDR2 SASEGT. CDR3 nucleotide sequence: TGTGCCAGCAGACGGGACAGCTCCTACGAGCAGTACTTC. This gives the protein CASRRDSSYEQYF.

The rearrangement joins TRBV11-2 to TRBJ2-3; 10 bases map to TRBD2. The CDR3 is 15 residues long. Germline assignment: CDR1 SGHAT and CDR2 FQNNGV. V shed 6 bases and J 4 bases; nucleotides not matched to a gene: 7. The CDR3: CASSQTSGASDTQYF. The CDR3 nucleotides read TGTGCCAGCAGTCAAACTAGCGGGGCATCAGATACGCAGTATTTT.